The rows below give T cell receptor beta chains drawn from one sample of a study of T cells after yellow fever vaccination. Using its own MiXCR run on the 5' RACE reads, TCRdb lists one record per CDR3 protein. The table has fewer than 450,000 distinct CDR3 sequences, roughly 4% seen once. The sequences come from PBMCs, collected 5 days after the yellow fever booster vaccination. These receptors were taken from a man between 18 and 35 years old who received the YFV17D yellow fever vaccine. Each CDR3 is given with its conserved first and last residue. Fields, in order: clone size, J gene, V gene, D gene, CDR3 protein, CDR3 DNA. The D gene is left open where the match is weak. The listing skips clone size in some rows; elsewhere it reads once, few, many or a size class.

few TRBJ2-1 TRBV5-1 . CASSLDHQARGEQFF TGCGCCAGCAGCTTGGACCACCAGGCCCGCGGGGAGCAGTTCTTC
many TRBJ2-5 TRBV27 . CASTTFGVETQYF TGTGCCAGCACCACCTTCGGGGTGGAGACCCAGTACTTC
few TRBJ1-1 TRBV20-1 TRBD1 CSPGTGRNTEAFF TGCAGTCCTGGGACAGGGAGGAACACTGAAGCTTTCTTT
. TRBJ1-2 TRBV6-5 . CASSNVGGGGYGYTF TGTGCCAGCAGTAACGTCGGAGGGGGAGGCTATGGCTACACCTTC
many TRBJ2-3 TRBV12-3/TRBV12-4 . CASSWGIDTQYF TGTGCCAGCAGTTGGGGGATAGATACGCAGTATTTT
. TRBJ1-1 TRBV10-1 . CASSGPRNTEAFF TGCGCCAGCAGTGGACCGAGGAACACTGAAGCTTTCTTT
. TRBJ2-7 TRBV15 TRBD1 CATSRDREGLGTYEQYF TGTGCCACCAGCCGGGACAGGGAAGGATTGGGGACCTACGAGCAGTACTTC
many TRBJ2-4 TRBV7-2 . CASSPAAGASNSQYF TGTGCCAGCAGCCCAGCGGCGGGGGCGTCGAATTCCCAGTACTTC
many TRBJ1-1 TRBV3-1 . CASSQRGFYGEAFF TGTGCCAGCAGCCAGAGGGGGTTCTATGGTGAAGCTTTCTTT
few TRBJ2-1 TRBV7-3 . CASSAGGSKGDLFF TGTGCCAGCAGCGCCGGTGGGTCCAAGGGGGATCTGTTCTTC
many TRBJ2-3 TRBV20-1 . CSAGRGGTDTQYF TGCAGTGCCGGGAGAGGAGGCACAGATACGCAGTATTTT
. TRBJ1-2 TRBV5-5 . CASSLGVLYYGYTF TGTGCCAGCAGCTTAGGTGTGCTGTATTATGGCTACACCTTC
few TRBJ2-5 TRBV11-2 TRBD1 CASSFGQVGIQETQYF TGTGCCAGCAGCTTCGGACAGGTGGGGATCCAAGAGACCCAGTACTTC
many TRBJ2-1 TRBV7-6 TRBD2 CASTTPGLVNEQFF TGTGCCAGCACCACCCCCGGACTAGTCAATGAGCAGTTCTTC
few TRBJ2-5 TRBV5-1 . CASSLGQGLETQYF TGCGCCAGCAGCTTGGGGCAGGGTTTAGAGACCCAGTACTTC
. TRBJ1-5 TRBV6-6 . CASTPRAGDQPQHF TGTGCCAGCACCCCGAGGGCAGGAGATCAGCCCCAGCATTTT